The 5 T cell receptor beta chains below come from one sample, sequenced in a study of read filtering for tumor transcriptome and immune sequencing. From about 400 ng of RNA, a library with molecular barcoded alpha/delta and beta/gamma adaptors was made. TCRdb reanalysed the reads using MiXCR and keeps one entry per CDR3 protein. The table has about 58,000 distinct CDR3 sequences, 9% to 15% seen once. Sequenced: a population of CD138-negative cells sorted from bone marrow. The receptors were gathered from a donor at least 40 years old with multiple myeloma.

About this clonotype: A much larger clone is a single base away; this may be a read error. The chain recombines TRBV3-1 with TRBJ2-1, with D unresolved. There are 13 residues in the CDR3. V was cut by 0 bases and J by 6 bases, with 6 bases left in between. Germline loops: CDR1 LGHDT, CDR2 YNNKEL (reference sequence). The CDR3 loop reads CASSQDRANEQFF. The CDR3 DNA reads TGTGCCAGCAGCCAAGACCGAGCCAATGAGCAGTTCTTC.

The table lists this clonotype with many counts. The V and J genes are TRBV4-1 and TRBJ1-5, with TRBD1 as a possible D gene (5 bases). Per the germline V gene, CDR1 is MGHRA and CDR2 is YSYEKL. The CDR3 sequence is 17 residues long. Trimming removed 0 bases at V and 8 bases at J, with 20 bases between. DNA of the CDR3: TGCGCCAGCAGCCAAGATCCGGGGGGAAATTACGGTGAGCCCCAGCATTTT. Amino acids: CASSQDPGGNYGEPQHF.

About this clonotype: One end of the junction does not line up with germline, which may come from a read error. The gene calls are TRBV4-1 and TRBJ2-7; possibly TRBD2 for D (6 bases). This CDR3 has 13 amino acids. Per the germline V gene, CDR1 is MGHRA and CDR2 is YSYEKL. The CDR3 DNA sequence: TGCGCCAGCAGAGGATACGGGGGTTACGGGCAGTACTTC. It codes for CASRGYGGYGQYF.

There are a few counts of this clonotype. The chain is built from TRBV6-5 and TRBJ1-5; maybe TRBD1 (5 bases). There are 14 residues in the CDR3. V dropped 4 bases and J dropped 2 bases, with 9 bases sitting between them. The V gene's germline CDR1 is MNHEY and CDR2 SVGAGI. For the CDR3, the DNA is TGTGCCAGCAGTTCAGGGTTCGGCAATCAGCCCCAGCATTTT. Its protein is CASSSGFGNQPQHF.

A word on this clonotype: This may arise from a read error, as a much more abundant clone is one base away. This chain connects TRBV7-9 to TRBJ1-1; D remains ambiguous. V lost 5 bases and J 4 bases, leaving 14 bases between the germline ends. The CDR3 length is 14 residues. Germline V gene sequence: CDR1 SEHNR, CDR2 FQNEAQ (reference sequence). DNA for the CDR3: TGTGCCAGCAGCCCCCAGAGGGCGTCCACTGAAGCTTTCTTT. This sequence encodes CASSPQRASTEAFF.